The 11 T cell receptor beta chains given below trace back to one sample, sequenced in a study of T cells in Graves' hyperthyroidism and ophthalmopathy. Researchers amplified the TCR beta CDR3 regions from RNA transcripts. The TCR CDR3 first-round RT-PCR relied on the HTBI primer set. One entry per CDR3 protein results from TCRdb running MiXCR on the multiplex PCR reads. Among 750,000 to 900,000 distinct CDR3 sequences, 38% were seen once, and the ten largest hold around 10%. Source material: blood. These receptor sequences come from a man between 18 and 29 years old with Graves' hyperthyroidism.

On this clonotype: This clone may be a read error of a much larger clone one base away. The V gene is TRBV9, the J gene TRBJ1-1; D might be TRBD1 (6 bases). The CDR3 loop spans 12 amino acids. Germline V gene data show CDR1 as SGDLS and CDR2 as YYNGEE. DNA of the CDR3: TGTGCCAGCGGCGTAGGGTCAGGGGAGCCTTTCTTT. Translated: CASGVGSGEPFF.

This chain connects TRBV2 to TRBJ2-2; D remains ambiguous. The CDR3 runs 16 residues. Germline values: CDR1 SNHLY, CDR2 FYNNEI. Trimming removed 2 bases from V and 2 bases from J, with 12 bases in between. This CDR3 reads CASSELDPSNTGELFF. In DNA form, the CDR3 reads TGTGCCAGCAGTGAATTGGACCCCTCAAACACCGGGGAGCTGTTTTTT.

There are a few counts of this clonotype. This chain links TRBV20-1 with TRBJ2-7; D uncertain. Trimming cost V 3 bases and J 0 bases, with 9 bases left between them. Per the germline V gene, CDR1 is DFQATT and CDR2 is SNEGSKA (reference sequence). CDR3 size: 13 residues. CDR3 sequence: CSASQDVSYEQYF. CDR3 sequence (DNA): TGCAGTGCTAGCCAAGACGTCTCCTACGAGCAGTACTTC.

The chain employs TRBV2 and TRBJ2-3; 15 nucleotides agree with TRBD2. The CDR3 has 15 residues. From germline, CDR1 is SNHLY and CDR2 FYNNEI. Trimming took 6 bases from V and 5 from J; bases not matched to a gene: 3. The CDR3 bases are TGTGCCAGCAGGCGGACTAGCGGGGGGGAAGATACGCAGTATTTT. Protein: CASRRTSGGEDTQYF.

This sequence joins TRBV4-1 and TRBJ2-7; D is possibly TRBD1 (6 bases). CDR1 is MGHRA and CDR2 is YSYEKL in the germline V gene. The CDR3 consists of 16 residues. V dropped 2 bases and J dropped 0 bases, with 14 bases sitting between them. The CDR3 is CASSQLGTTVSYEQYF. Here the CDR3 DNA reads TGCGCCAGCAGCCAACTGGGGACAACGGTCTCCTACGAGCAGTACTTC.

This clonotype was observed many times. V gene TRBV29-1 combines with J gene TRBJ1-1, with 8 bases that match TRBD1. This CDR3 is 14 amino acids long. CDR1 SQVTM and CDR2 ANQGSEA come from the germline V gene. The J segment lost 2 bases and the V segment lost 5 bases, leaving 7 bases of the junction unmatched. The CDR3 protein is CSVHRGVYNTEAFF. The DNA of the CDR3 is TGCAGCGTTCACAGGGGGGTTTATAACACTGAAGCTTTCTTT.

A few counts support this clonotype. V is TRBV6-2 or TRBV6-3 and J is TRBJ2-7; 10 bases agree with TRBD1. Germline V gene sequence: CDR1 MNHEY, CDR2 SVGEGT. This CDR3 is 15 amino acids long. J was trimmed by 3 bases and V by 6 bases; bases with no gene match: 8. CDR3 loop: CASRQLRDRGYEQYF. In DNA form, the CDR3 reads TGTGCCAGCAGGCAACTCCGGGACAGGGGCTACGAGCAGTACTTC.

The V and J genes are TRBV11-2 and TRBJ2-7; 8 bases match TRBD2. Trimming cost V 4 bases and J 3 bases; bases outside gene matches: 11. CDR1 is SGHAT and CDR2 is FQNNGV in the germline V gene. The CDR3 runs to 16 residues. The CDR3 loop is CASSSFPGLGGYEQYF. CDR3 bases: TGTGCCAGCAGCTCCTTTCCGGGACTAGGGGGCTACGAGCAGTACTTC.

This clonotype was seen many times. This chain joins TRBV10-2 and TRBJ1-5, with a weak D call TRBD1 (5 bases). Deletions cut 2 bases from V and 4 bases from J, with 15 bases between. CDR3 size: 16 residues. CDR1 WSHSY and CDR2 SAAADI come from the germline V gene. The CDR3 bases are TGCGCCAGCAGTGAGGGCCAGGGAGTCCCAAATCAGCCCCAGCATTTT. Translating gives CASSEGQGVPNQPQHF.

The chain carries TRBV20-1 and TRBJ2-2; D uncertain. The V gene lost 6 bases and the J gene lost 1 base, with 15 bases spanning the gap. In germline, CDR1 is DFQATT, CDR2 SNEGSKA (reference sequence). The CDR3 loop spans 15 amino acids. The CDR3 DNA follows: TGCAGTGCGCTGGTTGGCGGCAGGAACACCGGGGAGCTGTTTTTT. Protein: CSALVGGRNTGELFF.

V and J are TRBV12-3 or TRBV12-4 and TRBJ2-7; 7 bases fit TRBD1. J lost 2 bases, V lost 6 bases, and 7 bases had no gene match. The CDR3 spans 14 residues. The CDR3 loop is CASSFGQAAYEQYF. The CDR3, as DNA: TGTGCCAGCAGCTTTGGACAGGCGGCCTACGAGCAGTACTTC.